This T cell receptor beta chain appears in the sequencing data of a study of T cell responses to AZD1222 COVID-19 vaccine (dated by TCRdb to the early 2020s). Looking at the study overall: TCR sequencing was performed for about 250 trial participants, of whom about 200 were given two doses of AZD1222 and around 26 were given two doses of MenACWY control vaccine. Trial participants were enrolled into age subgroups of 18-55, 56-69 and 70-plus years, which contained approximately 150, 30 and 60 TCR-sequenced participants, respectively.

Here is what the overall study found, with its caveats: Participants were mostly white British and included more females than males, and it was suggested by the authors that clonal diversity may have been underestimated. Epitopes outside the regions mutated in the B.1.351 and B.1.1.7 variants were reportedly recognized by nearly half of the unique spike-specific TCRs. The vaccine-associated CD4 TCRs covered the entire spike protein, and the dominant responses fell in regions 160-218 and 743-854. Conclusions about previously exposed vaccinees were limited because only six AZD1222 recipients were SARS-CoV-2 seropositive at baseline. Because no day 14 peak-response samples were available, repertoires were characterized only after the peak T cell response. The 56-69-year group was small, and its depth increase did not reach significance, likely because of low power. Spike-specific TCR breadth and depth rose significantly after two AZD1222 doses compared with day 0 and with MenACWY recipients.

The CDR3 regions of human TCRbeta chains were subjected to immunosequencing. For the original study's pipeline: TCRs in the repertoires were matched against a reference library of SARS-CoV-2-specific TCRs that had been generated with the MIRA antigen-specificity platform. Breadth was defined as the fraction of unique TCRs that were SARS-CoV-2-associated, and depth was defined as the fraction of total T cells that were SARS-CoV-2-associated. Using the MIRA data, each spike-specific TCR was mapped to the spike region that the TCR reacts to and placed in a CD4 or CD8 class. Log10-transformed breadth and depth values were compared by one-way ANOVA with Sidak's multiple comparisons tests. In TCRdb, the immuneACCESS table is reduced to in-frame sequences with V and J assigned. These tables do not hold every clone; where another copy was compared, an unresolved V gene accounts for under half, and the others remain unexplained. V and J calls and clone size come straight from that table; D and trimming were deduced from the DNA. Recorded for this sample are about 15,000 clones; approximately 90% of them occurred a single time. The top ten hold about 3% of the sample.

Concerning this clone: This clone's antigen is unknown. It has no much larger one-base neighbor in the sample; base qualities were not kept.

This sample's time point label indicates: about 28 days (+/-7) after the second vaccine dose. Because spike-specific TCR depth and breadth did not differ between the two schedules, AZD1222 recipients who got a second dose at roughly 4 weeks were pooled with those who got a second dose at roughly 12 weeks. The vaccinee samples were drawn from two UK trials, COV001 and COV002, one of which was a single-blind randomized controlled phase 2/3 trial testing AZD1222 (ChAdOx1 nCoV-19) in healthy adults. For TCRbeta chain sequencing, PBMC samples were collected from trial participants at day 0 and at day 28 after the second dose. CDR1 and CDR2, per the germline V gene (reference sequence), are GTSNPN and SVGIG. The CDR3 runs 14 residues from the cysteine to the phenylalanine. Just the 42-base CDR3 DNA is kept, in frame starting at base 1. Here V drops 4 bases and J drops 4 bases, and the junction holds 5 bases not matched to any gene.

The sequencing used peripheral blood, collected 28 days after the second AZD1222 dose. The chain uses TRBV30 and TRBJ2-7, and TRBD2 aligns with 12 junction nucleotides. The clonotype was recovered from an adult who received the AZD1222 COVID-19 vaccine. CDR3 sequence: CAWKTSGGPYEQYF. The bases are TGTGCCTGGAAGACTAGCGGGGGACCTTACGAGCAGTACTTC.